This T cell receptor (beta chain) emerged from a study of blood T cell repertoires in COVID-19. The CDR3 spans 13 residues. Germline V CDR1 and CDR2: MDHEN, SYDVKM. J lost 5 bases, V lost 8 bases, and 4 bases had no gene match. As originally analysed: Estimated nucleated cell counts came from reference gene primer amplification. Sequencing used immunoSEQ multiplex PCR; TCRdb keeps in-frame clones, though not all of them. V and J calls and clone size follow that table, whereas D and trimming were derived from the DNA. The sample shows 100,000 to 150,000 clones, about 89% of them seen only once. The V call is TRBV28, the J call TRBJ1-5; 9 positions match TRBD1. The sequence derives from a man aged 60-69 years with COVID-19, enrolled during active disease. The sample was peripheral blood. The CDR3: CASQGQGYQPQHF. CDR3 DNA: TGTGCCAGCCAGGGACAGGGATATCAGCCCCAGCATTTT.